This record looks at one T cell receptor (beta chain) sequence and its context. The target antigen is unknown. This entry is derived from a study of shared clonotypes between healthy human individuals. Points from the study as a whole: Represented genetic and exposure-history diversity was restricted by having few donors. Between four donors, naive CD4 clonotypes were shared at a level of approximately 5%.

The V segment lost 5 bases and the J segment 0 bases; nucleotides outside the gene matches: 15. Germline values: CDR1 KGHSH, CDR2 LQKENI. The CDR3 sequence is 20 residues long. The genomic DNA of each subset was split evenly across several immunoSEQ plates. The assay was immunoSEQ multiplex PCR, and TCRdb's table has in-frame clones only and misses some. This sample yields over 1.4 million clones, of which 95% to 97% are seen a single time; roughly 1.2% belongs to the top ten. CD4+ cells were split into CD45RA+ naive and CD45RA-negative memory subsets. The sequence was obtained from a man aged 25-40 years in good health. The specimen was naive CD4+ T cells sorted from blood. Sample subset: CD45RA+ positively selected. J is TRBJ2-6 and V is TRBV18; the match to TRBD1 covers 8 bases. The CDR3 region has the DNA TGTGCCAGCTCAAGATCGAGGTCAGAGGGACAGGCCTCTGGGGCCAACGTCCTGACTTTC. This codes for CASSRSRSEGQASGANVLTF.